This T cell receptor (beta chain) was documented in a study of hypomethylating agent response in myelodysplastic syndrome. Assay used: immunoSEQ multiplex PCR; TCRdb lists only in-frame clones, some missing. The repertoire includes over 5,000 clones, approximately 90% of them detected once, and 15% sits in the top ten. This CDR3 is 16 amino acids long. The V and J ends lost 3 bases and 6 bases, in that order; junction bases with no gene match: 7. Looked up from germline, CDR1 is MNHEY and CDR2 is SMNVEV (reference sequence). The chain couples TRBV27 to TRBJ2-1, with 11 bases fitting TRBD2. Sequencing used bone marrow, obtained before or after starting hypomethylating agent treatment for myelodysplastic syndrome (not recorded which). This receptor was taken from a human donor with myelodysplastic syndrome. CDR3 sequence: CASSFLSGGDLNEQFF. The CDR3 nucleotides read TGTGCCAGCAGTTTCCTTAGCGGGGGGGACCTCAATGAGCAGTTCTTC.